This TCR beta chain was obtained from a study of blood T cell repertoires in COVID-19. Whole-study context: PBMCs, B-cell-depleted T cells, or T cells were the source of the cDNA or gDNA that made up the material.

V lost 5 bases and J lost 5; bases outside the gene matches: 7. From germline, CDR1 is LGHNA and CDR2 YNFKEQ. The CDR3 covers 15 residues. Clones were read by immunoSEQ multiplex PCR, and TCRdb kept only the in-frame ones, dropping some. The data show about 270,000 clones, approximately 81% seen once. The sample comprised peripheral blood. This chain joins TRBV4-2 and TRBJ1-4, with 8 bases identical to TRBD1. This receptor was obtained from an older woman with active or convalescent COVID-19. CDR3 nucleotides: TGTGCCAGCAGCGGCCGACAGGGGTCGAATGAAAAACTGTTTTTT. Translation gives CASSGRQGSNEKLFF.